This T cell receptor (beta chain) was sequenced for a study of cytomegalovirus exposure and HLA in healthy donors. Details on this clone: The antigen is not known.

Study results and caveats: High specificity and sensitivity for cytomegalovirus status were reported for the classifier. Donor immune exposure was known only as CMV serostatus.

The PCR had 60 Vbeta and 13 Jbeta primers. TCRdb's table, derived via immunoSEQ multiplex PCR, lists solely in-frame clones and lacks some. This table has 110,000 to 150,000 clones, more than 70% appearing once. The CDR3 length is 15 residues. The germline CDR1 and CDR2 sequences are SEHNR and FQNEAQ (reference sequence). Losses at the gene ends were 5 bases for V and 10 bases for J; bases not matched to a gene: 9. The V call is TRBV7-9, the J call TRBJ1-6; 9 bases fit TRBD1. The clonotype comes from a woman in her thirties or forties in good health and CMV-seronegative. Sequenced input: PBMCs. CDR3 DNA sequence: TGTGCCAGCAGCACAAACAGGGGGCGGAGGTCACCCCTCCACTTT. As protein: CASSTNRGRRSPLHF.